This record looks at one T cell receptor (beta chain) sequence and its context. What it recognizes is unknown. The sample originates from a study of OX40 agonist ivuxolimab in advanced cancers. Study-wide points: Both CD4+ and CD8+ T cell populations in blood had undergone clonal expansion by week 6 at 0.1 to 3.0 mg/kg.

TCRdb keeps only in-frame clones here, not all; method: immunoSEQ multiplex PCR. The repertoire holds about 60,000 clones, with around 85% as singletons. Germline V CDR1 and CDR2: SNHLY, FYNNEI. Trimming pared 6 bases from V and 1 base from J, leaving 17 bases between. The CDR3 contains 16 residues. The chain recombines TRBV2 with TRBJ2-3, with D unresolved. This sequence was found in an adult with an advanced solid tumor such as melanoma, head and neck, liver or kidney cancer. The source material was CD4+ or CD8+ T cells sorted from blood, sampled in a trial of the OX40 agonist ivuxolimab. The CDR3 bases are TGTGCCAGCAGGATACAGAGCTTAACTCGCACAGATACGCAGTATTTT. Translated, it gives CASRIQSLTRTDTQYF.